This is a list of T cell receptor beta chains from one sample in a study of regulatory T cells in long-lasting Graves disease. TCRdb reprocessed the multiplex PCR reads with MiXCR, giving one entry per CDR3 protein. The table shows roughly 490,000 distinct CDR3 sequences, with under 25% occurring only once. Here the sequenced sample was peripheral blood mononuclear cells (PBMCs), taken when the disease was refractory, from a patient treated with antithyroid drugs. Source of these receptors: a female donor with Graves disease. The CDR3 runs from the conserved cysteine through the conserved F or W. Fields, in order: V gene, CDR3 protein.

v_gene: TRBV28; CDR3aa: CASSSPDRAWNTEAFF
v_gene: TRBV25-1; CDR3aa: CASSEWGEAFF
v_gene: TRBV18; CDR3aa: CASSPRRAVETQYF
v_gene: TRBV20-1; CDR3aa: CSAYAVASGSGTGELFF
v_gene: TRBV28; CDR3aa: CASSFGGSLSTYEQYF
v_gene: TRBV7-9; CDR3aa: CASSQSAGGNVYGYTF
v_gene: TRBV30; CDR3aa: CAWSENTNTEAFF
v_gene: TRBV19; CDR3aa: CASSMDWSGGELFF
v_gene: TRBV7-9; CDR3aa: CASSSAAPTYGYTF
v_gene: TRBV28; CDR3aa: CASSFGGSGKTQYF
v_gene: TRBV10-3; CDR3aa: CAINAGPSYGYTF
v_gene: TRBV27; CDR3aa: CASSHRRNQPQHF
v_gene: TRBV7-2; CDR3aa: CASSPMRGMAGSGEQYF
v_gene: TRBV10-3; CDR3aa: CATGGLLNTEAFF
v_gene: TRBV28; CDR3aa: CASRSQGLNTEAFF
v_gene: TRBV12-3/TRBV12-4; CDR3aa: CASSPPTRQREAFF
v_gene: TRBV7-9; CDR3aa: CASSSTFSYTEAFF
v_gene: TRBV20-1; CDR3aa: CSASEGDLAGEQYF
v_gene: TRBV6-2/TRBV6-3; CDR3aa: CASSIQVGQPQHF